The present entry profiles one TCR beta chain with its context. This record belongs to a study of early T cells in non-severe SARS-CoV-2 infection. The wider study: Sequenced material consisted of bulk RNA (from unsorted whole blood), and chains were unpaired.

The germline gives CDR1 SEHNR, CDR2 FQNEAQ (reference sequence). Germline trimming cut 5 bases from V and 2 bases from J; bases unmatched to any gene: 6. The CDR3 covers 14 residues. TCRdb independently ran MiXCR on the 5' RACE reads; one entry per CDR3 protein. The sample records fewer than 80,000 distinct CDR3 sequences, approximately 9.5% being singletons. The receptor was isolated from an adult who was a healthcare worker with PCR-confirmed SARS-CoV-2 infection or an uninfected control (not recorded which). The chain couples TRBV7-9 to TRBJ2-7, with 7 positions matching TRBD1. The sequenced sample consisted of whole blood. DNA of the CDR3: TGTGCCAGCAGCCCAGGGACAGCGGCCTACGAGCAGTACTTC. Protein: CASSPGTAAYEQYF.